This is a list of T cell receptor beta chains from one sample in a study of T cell responses to AZD1222 COVID-19 vaccine. Data came from immunoSEQ multiplex PCR; TCRdb stores just in-frame clones and leaves some out. Of over 130,000 clones listed, roughly 92% were seen once; the top ten hold 0.95% to 1.5%. The sample here was peripheral blood, taken on day 0 of AZD1222 vaccination. Receptor source: an adult in good health. The CDR3 runs from the conserved cysteine through the conserved F or W. D genes are given only for firm matches. Clone size is stated in some rows and not others, as once, few, many or a class when expanded.

>TRBV19|NA|TRBJ2-1|TRBD1
TGTGCCAGTAGCCGACAGGGTTCAAATGAGCAGTTCTTC
CASSRQGSNEQFF
>TRBV10-3|once|TRBJ1-1|TRBD1
TGTGCCATCAGTCCAGGGACAGCCAACACTGAAGCTTTCTTT
CAISPGTANTEAFF
>TRBV7-9|few|TRBJ1-1|NA
TGTGCCAGCAGCTTAGGATTTAGGAACACTGAAGCTTTCTTT
CASSLGFRNTEAFF
>TRBV6-1|NA|TRBJ1-4|TRBD1
TGTGCCAGCAGTGATGTTCGGAGGACAGGGAATGAAAAACTGTTTTTT
CASSDVRRTGNEKLFF
>TRBV7-3|once|TRBJ2-1|NA
TGTGCCAGCAGCTCAGGGCCCCAAAGTGAGCAGTTCTTC
CASSSGPQSEQFF
>TRBV6-2/TRBV6-3|many|TRBJ2-2|TRBD2
TGTGCCAGCAGTCTAAGGACTAGCGGGAGGGCCAAAGACCTTGGGGAGCTGTTTTTT
CASSLRTSGRAKDLGELFF
>TRBV3-1/TRBV3-2|NA|TRBJ1-3|NA
TGTGCCAGCAGCCAAGGGTTTCGCAGGGCATCTGGAAACACCATATATTTT
CASSQGFRRASGNTIYF
>TRBV3-1/TRBV3-2|NA|TRBJ1-1|NA
TGTGCCAGCAGCCAAGATAGACAGTACACTGAAGCTTTCTTT
CASSQDRQYTEAFF
>TRBV19|NA|TRBJ1-3|NA
TGTGCCAGTACCCTCTCTCAGGGAAACACCATATATTTT
CASTLSQGNTIYF
>TRBV4-1|NA|TRBJ1-2|NA
TGCGCCAGCAGCCAAGTTCTCGGATTTAACTATGGCTACACCTTC
CASSQVLGFNYGYTF
>TRBV10-2|once|TRBJ1-1|NA
TGCGCCAGCAGTCGGGCTTATAACACTGAAGCTTTCTTT
CASSRAYNTEAFF
>TRBV7-8|NA|TRBJ1-1|NA
TGTGCCAGCAGCTTATCCGCTTCGGTTCTGGGTTCCTTT
CASSLSASVLGSF
>TRBV19|NA|TRBJ1-1|NA
TGTGCCAGTAGTATAGATACGGGCACTGAAGCTTTCTTT
CASSIDTGTEAFF
>TRBV6-4|NA|TRBJ2-3|NA
TGTGCCAGCAGTGACTCGGCAGGGGCGGGGGATACGCAGTATTTT
CASSDSAGAGDTQYF
>TRBV27|NA|TRBJ1-2|NA
TGTGCCAGCAGTGATGGGGGTACTGGCTACACCTTC
CASSDGGTGYTF
>TRBV7-9|NA|TRBJ2-1|TRBD2
TGTGCCAGCAGAGGGGGACTAGCGGGGGATTACAATGAGCAGTTCTTC
CASRGGLAGDYNEQFF
>TRBV6-5|NA|TRBJ1-1|NA
TGTGCCAGCAGTTACTCGTCCGGTACCACTGAAGCTTTCTTT
CASSYSSGTTEAFF
>TRBV27|NA|TRBJ2-1|NA
TGTGCCAGCAGTTTATCCCCTGGGGGACCCCTAAATGAGCAGTTCTTC
CASSLSPGGPLNEQFF
>TRBV2|NA|TRBJ1-5|NA
TGTGCCAGCACTCGAACGGATTGGGGCGGCAATCAGCCCCAGCATTTT
CASTRTDWGGNQPQHF
>TRBV2|once|TRBJ1-6|NA
TGTGCCAGCAGTGAAGCGGCCGGGACCACTAGTTCACCCCTCCACTTT
CASSEAAGTTSSPLHF
>TRBV18|NA|TRBJ1-2|NA
TGTGCCAGCTCACCCGCCGGAGGGATTTATGGCTACACCTTC
CASSPAGGIYGYTF
>TRBV7-8|NA|TRBJ1-1|NA
TGTGCCAGCAGCCCCTATGGCAGCACTGAAGCTTTCTTT
CASSPYGSTEAFF
>TRBV2|NA|TRBJ1-3|NA
TGTGCCAGCAGTGGCCACAGAAAGATACAGGGAATAAGCTCTGGAAACACCATATATTTT
CASSGHRKIQGISSGNTIYF
>TRBV28|NA|TRBJ1-2|NA
TGTGCCAGCACCCCGGGACAAGAAGATGGCTACACCTTC
CASTPGQEDGYTF
>TRBV7-8|once|TRBJ1-5|NA
TGTGCCAGCAGCCAAACCCGGGGCACCCACTTACCCAATCAGCCCCAGCATTTT
CASSQTRGTHLPNQPQHF
>TRBV2|few|TRBJ2-2|NA
TGTGCCAGCATTCGTGGATTACGCCTCGGGGAGCTGTTTTTT
CASIRGLRLGELFF
>TRBV6-2/TRBV6-3|NA|TRBJ2-1|NA
TGTGCCAGCAGTTACTCTTCCGACCGCAGGGAGAGCTCCTACAATGAGCAGTTCTTC
CASSYSSDRRESSYNEQFF
>TRBV7-2|NA|TRBJ2-5|TRBD2
TGTGCCAGCAGCTGGACTAGCGGGGAAGAGACCCAGTACTTC
CASSWTSGEETQYF
>TRBV10-1|NA|TRBJ1-3|NA
TGCGCCAGCACCGGCGGATACGGAAACACCATATATTTT
CASTGGYGNTIYF
>TRBV30|NA|TRBJ1-5|TRBD1
TGTGCCTGGAGTGCGGGGACAGGGTATTCGAATCAGCCCCAGCATTTT
CAWSAGTGYSNQPQHF
>TRBV24-1|once|TRBJ1-5|NA
TGTGCCACCAGTGTAGGACTCCATCAGCCCCAGCATTTT
CATSVGLHQPQHF
>TRBV7-2|NA|TRBJ1-2|TRBD1
TGTGCCAGCAGCCCAGTCGACAGGGGGGTCTATGGCTACACCTTC
CASSPVDRGVYGYTF
>TRBV7-2|NA|TRBJ1-4|TRBD1
TGTGCCAGCAGCGCAAGACAGGGGGCAAATGAAAAACTGTTTTTT
CASSARQGANEKLFF
>TRBV5-1|NA|TRBJ1-2|TRBD1
TGCGCCAGCACCTTGGAGGGGGCAGGCGGCTACACCTTC
CASTLEGAGGYTF
>TRBV6-5|NA|TRBJ1-1|TRBD1
TGTGCCAGCAGTATCGGGACAGCCCTGAACACTGAAGCTTTCTTT
CASSIGTALNTEAFF
>TRBV5-5|NA|TRBJ1-4|NA
TGTGCCAGCAGCTCGATTCTGGCAGGGCCAACTAATGAAAAACTGTTTTTT
CASSSILAGPTNEKLFF
>TRBV3-1/TRBV3-2|once|TRBJ1-2|NA
TGTGCCAGCAGCCAACTGGGAGGGAATGGCTACACCTTC
CASSQLGGNGYTF
>TRBV5-1|once|TRBJ2-5|NA
TGCGCCAGCAGCTTGGAAGACGCCGAGGGCACCCAGTACTTC
CASSLEDAEGTQYF
>TRBV19|NA|TRBJ2-3|NA
TGTGCCAGTAGTAAGCTTTTGGGCCCGGGCACAGATACGCAGTATTTT
CASSKLLGPGTDTQYF
>TRBV19|NA|TRBJ1-3|TRBD1
TGTGCCAGTAGGCTACAGGGGGGCTCTGGAAACACCATATATTTT
CASRLQGGSGNTIYF
>TRBV5-1|once|TRBJ1-2|NA
TGCGCCAGCAGCTCACAGGGTTATGGCTACACCTTC
CASSSQGYGYTF
>TRBV21-1|few|TRBJ1-2|NA
TGTGCCAGCGGCCCCTCTGGGACAGGTGAAAATGGCTACACCTTC
CASGPSGTGENGYTF
>TRBV11-3|NA|TRBJ2-1|TRBD2
TGTGCCAGCAGCTTAGGTCGGACTAGCGGGGGCTCCTACAATGAGCAGTTCTTC
CASSLGRTSGGSYNEQFF
>TRBV7-2|NA|TRBJ2-3|NA
TGTGCCAGCAGCTTAGAGGCGGACCCCCGACCCACAGATACGCAGTATTTT
CASSLEADPRPTDTQYF
>TRBV7-9|NA|TRBJ1-2|NA
TGTGCCAGCCCAGGACGGGGACCGGGCTATGGCTACACCTTC
CASPGRGPGYGYTF
>TRBV29-1|NA|TRBJ2-3|NA
TGCAGCGTTGTGTCGCCAGATACGCAGTATTTT
CSVVSPDTQYF
>TRBV27|NA|TRBJ1-2|NA
TGTGCCAGCACCTCCCTCACGGATGTCTATGGCTACACCTTC
CASTSLTDVYGYTF
>TRBV6-2/TRBV6-3|NA|TRBJ1-5|TRBD1
TGTGCCAGCAGTACATGGGACAGGGGGCATTTCTGGGGCAATCAGCCCCAGCATTTT
CASSTWDRGHFWGNQPQHF
>TRBV2|NA|TRBJ1-1|NA
TGTGCCAGCCTCGGGGCCCAAAGCTATGGGAACACTGAAGCTTTCTTT
CASLGAQSYGNTEAFF
>TRBV6-5|NA|TRBJ1-1|TRBD1
TGTGCCAGCAGTTACTCTCGACAGGGATCCACTGAAGCTTTCTTT
CASSYSRQGSTEAFF
>TRBV30|NA|TRBJ1-1|NA
TGTGCCTGGAGTGAGGGGGCTGAAGCTTTCTTT
CAWSEGAEAFF
>TRBV5-1|NA|TRBJ2-3|NA
TGCGCCAGCAGCTTGGAAACCCCCACAGATACGCAGTATTTT
CASSLETPTDTQYF
>TRBV28|NA|TRBJ1-6|TRBD1
TGTGCCAGCAGTATTGACAGGGGCAATTCACCCCTCCACTTT
CASSIDRGNSPLHF
>TRBV4-2|once|TRBJ1-6|NA
TGTGCCAGCAGCCGGCCGACCGGGACACTTAATTCACCCCTCCACTTT
CASSRPTGTLNSPLHF